This T cell receptor (beta chain) is from a study of tumor-infiltrating lymphocytes in primary liver carcinoma. Study-wide context: All patients had surgically resected primary liver carcinoma.

Synthesis of TCR beta cDNA was carried out from 500 ng total RNA with a constant-region primer. Investigators got TCR beta libraries out of three nested multiplex PCR rounds, done with slightly modified ARM-PCR. The opening two PCR rounds, 10 cycles each, paired TRBV1-TRBV30 forward primers with a C-beta reverse primer. A single record per CDR3 protein comes from TCRdb applying MiXCR to the multiplex PCR reads. The repertoire holds approximately 340,000 distinct CDR3 sequences, with about two thirds as singletons. In the case of this clonotype: One end of the junction varies from germline; a read error may be responsible.

Blood RNA originated from unsorted whole blood, with germline DNA additionally extracted. Germline V lookup: CDR1 SGHRS, CDR2 YFSETQ. The CDR3 has 14 residues. The chain has TRBV5-1 and TRBJ2-2; D unresolved. Specimen: peripheral blood. The clonotype originates from a middle-aged man with primary liver carcinoma and hepatitis B virus infection. The CDR3 region has the DNA TGCGCCAGCAGCTTGGACACGAACACCCGGGAGCTGTTTTTT. Translation: CASSLDTNTRELFF.